The rows below give T cell receptor beta chains drawn from one sample of a study of cytomegalovirus exposure and HLA in healthy donors. Some clones are missing from TCRdb's copy, which holds only in-frame ones; the method was immunoSEQ multiplex PCR. The repertoire has 110,000 to 150,000 clones, around a tenth of them found once; the top ten carry less than 2%. The material sequenced was PBMCs. The receptors come from a male donor in good health and CMV-seronegative. CDR3s include the opening cysteine and the closing phenylalanine or tryptophan. The order of the fields is CDR3 protein, CDR3 DNA, D gene, J gene, clone size, V gene. D genes are given only for firm matches. Where a row states a size, it is once, few, many or the class of an expanded clone; other rows omit it.

CASSPKEGTEAFF TGTGCCAGCAGCCCCAAGGAGGGAACTGAAGCTTTCTTT NA TRBJ1-1 few TRBV21-1
CASSHPPTGNDEQYF TGTGCCAGCAGCCATCCCCCTACAGGGAATGACGAGCAGTACTTC NA TRBJ2-7 NA TRBV14
CASRPDRDNADTQYF TGTGCCAGCAGACCGGACAGGGACAACGCAGATACGCAGTATTTT TRBD1 TRBJ2-3 NA TRBV27
CASSYKGGARAFF TGTGCCAGCAGTTACAAAGGAGGGGCCCGCGCGTTCTTC NA TRBJ2-1 NA TRBV6-5
CASSRQSYEQYF TGTGCCAGCAGCAGACAGTCCTACGAGCAGTACTTC NA TRBJ2-7 few TRBV5-4
CASSNRGLRYEQYF TGTGCCAGCAGTAACAGGGGGCTTAGGTACGAGCAGTACTTC TRBD1 TRBJ2-7 NA TRBV27
CASGPDTSTDTQYF TGTGCTAGTGGTCCGGACACCAGCACAGATACGCAGTATTTT NA TRBJ2-3 NA TRBV12-5
CASSLARASEDNEQFF TGTGCCAGCAGCTTAGCCCGGGCTAGCGAGGACAATGAGCAGTTCTTC NA TRBJ2-1 NA TRBV7-9
CASSPGRGEGYTF TGTGCCAGCAGCCCCGGGCGGGGGGAAGGCTACACCTTC NA TRBJ1-2 NA TRBV7-2
CASSQEGVAKNIQYF TGCGCCAGCAGCCAAGAGGGCGTAGCCAAAAACATTCAGTACTTC NA TRBJ2-4 NA TRBV4-3
CSVVGARDYGYTF TGCAGCGTTGTGGGGGCGAGGGACTATGGCTACACCTTC NA TRBJ1-2 NA TRBV29-1
CASSFGLEGGQGNYEQYF TGTGCCAGCAGCTTTGGGTTGGAAGGGGGACAGGGTAACTACGAGCAGTACTTC TRBD1 TRBJ2-7 NA TRBV7-6
CASSLRTAHYGYTF TGCGCCAGCAGCCTTCGGACAGCTCACTATGGCTACACCTTC NA TRBJ1-2 NA TRBV4-1
CASSLKWEGREQYF TGTGCCAGCAGTTTAAAGTGGGAGGGCCGCGAGCAGTACTTC TRBD2 TRBJ2-7 few TRBV27
CASSPPRGKETQYF TGTGCCAGCAGCCCACCCCGGGGGAAAGAGACCCAGTACTTC NA TRBJ2-5 NA TRBV11-2
CASSSGLAPPQDTQYF TGTGCCAGCAGCTCTGGACTAGCGCCTCCACAAGATACGCAGTATTTT TRBD2 TRBJ2-3 NA TRBV7-6
CASSGYTDTQYF TGTGCCAGCAGCGGCTACACAGATACGCAGTATTTT NA TRBJ2-3 few TRBV9
CSVERAGQGYIDEQYF TGCAGCGTTGAGAGAGCTGGACAGGGTTATATTGACGAGCAGTACTTC TRBD1 TRBJ2-7 NA TRBV29-1
CASSFRGGGSPLHF TGTGCCAGCAGCTTTCGGGGTGGTGGTTCACCCCTCCACTTT NA TRBJ1-6 few TRBV5-8
CASLEPSYEQYF TGTGCCTCCCTAGAGCCCTCCTACGAGCAGTACTTC NA TRBJ2-7 few TRBV30
CASSQAGGGTDTQYF TGTGCCAGCAGCCAAGCTGGCGGGGGAACAGATACGCAGTATTTT TRBD2 TRBJ2-3 NA TRBV4-2
CASTFDLTGYGYTF TGTGCCAGCACCTTCGACCTTACAGGATATGGCTACACCTTC NA TRBJ1-2 NA TRBV7-2
CASSSMTRLMGEKLFF TGTGCCAGCAGTTCGATGACAAGGTTGATGGGCGAAAAACTGTTTTTT NA TRBJ1-4 NA TRBV28
CASSDSGTSFNEQFF TGTGCCAGCAGTGACTCCGGGACTAGCTTCAATGAGCAGTTCTTC TRBD2 TRBJ2-1 few TRBV6-4
CASSPFGNQPQHF TGTGCCAGCAGCCCCTTTGGCAATCAGCCCCAGCATTTT NA TRBJ1-5 NA TRBV28
CASSQDWGLAIGETQYF TGCGCCAGCAGCCAAGATTGGGGACTAGCGATTGGAGAGACCCAGTACTTC TRBD2 TRBJ2-5 few TRBV4-3
CASKGLGASNQPQHF TGTGCCAGCAAGGGTTTAGGGGCGAGCAATCAGCCCCAGCATTTT NA TRBJ1-5 few TRBV28
CASSIEPPSRGRTEAFF TGTGCCAGTAGTATAGAACCCCCCAGCAGGGGCAGGACTGAAGCTTTCTTT NA TRBJ1-1 NA TRBV19
CSGLAGGRPGELFF TGCAGCGGACTAGCGGGAGGGCGGCCCGGGGAGCTGTTTTTT TRBD2 TRBJ2-2 NA TRBV29-1
CASSLSWEFPGYGYTF TGTGCCAGCAGCCTATCCTGGGAGTTCCCCGGGTATGGCTACACCTTC NA TRBJ1-2 few TRBV9
CASSTLREGTAYSGANVLTF TGTGCCAGCAGTACCCTTCGGGAGGGGACAGCCTACTCTGGGGCCAACGTCCTGACTTTC NA TRBJ2-6 few TRBV28
CASSQGGQTYGYTF TGCGCCAGCAGCCAAGGGGGACAGACCTATGGCTACACCTTC TRBD1 TRBJ1-2 few TRBV4-1
CASRKATGGLDYEQYF TGTGCCAGCAGAAAAGCCACAGGGGGCTTGGACTACGAGCAGTACTTC TRBD1 TRBJ2-7 NA TRBV5-4